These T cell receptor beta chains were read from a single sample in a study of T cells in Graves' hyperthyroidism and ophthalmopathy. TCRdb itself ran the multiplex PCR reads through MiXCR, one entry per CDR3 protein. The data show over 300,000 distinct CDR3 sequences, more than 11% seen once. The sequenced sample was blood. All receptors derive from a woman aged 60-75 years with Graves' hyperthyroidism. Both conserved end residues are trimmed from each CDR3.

CDR3 protein: ASSPLRLAANNEQF; V gene: TRBV12-3/TRBV12-4; J gene: TRBJ2-1
CDR3 protein: ATSMKRASGNTIY; V gene: TRBV15; J gene: TRBJ1-3
CDR3 protein: ASSPVTEAF; V gene: TRBV18; J gene: TRBJ1-1
CDR3 protein: ASLQLLGVNQPQH; V gene: TRBV19; J gene: TRBJ1-5
CDR3 protein: ASSYGVMNTEAF; V gene: TRBV6-1; J gene: TRBJ1-1
CDR3 protein: ASRTGTEQF; V gene: TRBV6-2/TRBV6-3; J gene: TRBJ2-1
CDR3 protein: ASSLAYGGSSGNTIY; V gene: TRBV5-1; J gene: TRBJ1-3
CDR3 protein: ASSFRPTDTQY; V gene: TRBV5-5; J gene: TRBJ2-3
CDR3 protein: ASSINQPQH; V gene: TRBV28; J gene: TRBJ1-5
CDR3 protein: SALRRGGGYEQY; V gene: TRBV20-1; J gene: TRBJ2-7
CDR3 protein: ASSYWANTEAF; V gene: TRBV6-6; J gene: TRBJ1-1
CDR3 protein: ATAGLASGELF; V gene: TRBV10-3; J gene: TRBJ2-2
CDR3 protein: SARDDVATTYNEQF; V gene: TRBV20-1; J gene: TRBJ2-1
CDR3 protein: SAREASGDPYEQY; V gene: TRBV20-1; J gene: TRBJ2-7
CDR3 protein: ASEKGVMNTEAF; V gene: TRBV12-3/TRBV12-4; J gene: TRBJ1-1
CDR3 protein: ASSQGTLEQY; V gene: TRBV3-1; J gene: TRBJ2-7
CDR3 protein: ASSIGGVPTDTQY; V gene: TRBV19; J gene: TRBJ2-3
CDR3 protein: ASSAPKTGGGEKLF; V gene: TRBV6-1; J gene: TRBJ1-4
CDR3 protein: ASSVVPESQGYT; V gene: TRBV9; J gene: TRBJ1-2
CDR3 protein: ASTRPGLAGVGEQF; V gene: TRBV12-3/TRBV12-4; J gene: TRBJ2-1
CDR3 protein: ASSPPPRPGGWAHTGELF; V gene: TRBV18; J gene: TRBJ2-2
CDR3 protein: ASSPRTGLGGELF; V gene: TRBV5-1; J gene: TRBJ2-2
CDR3 protein: ASSLRGDRDTGELF; V gene: TRBV5-1; J gene: TRBJ2-2
CDR3 protein: SARASRYSGNTIY; V gene: TRBV20-1; J gene: TRBJ1-3
CDR3 protein: ASSPTPQGQPQH; V gene: TRBV5-4; J gene: TRBJ1-5
CDR3 protein: AISELGTGGSDTQY; V gene: TRBV10-3; J gene: TRBJ2-3
CDR3 protein: SASPPGGFQPQH; V gene: TRBV20-1; J gene: TRBJ1-5
CDR3 protein: ASRGPGERTEAF; V gene: TRBV6-2/TRBV6-3; J gene: TRBJ1-1
CDR3 protein: ASSQFTGGLLRPLH; V gene: TRBV4-1; J gene: TRBJ1-6